The 28 T cell receptor beta chains given below trace back to one sample, sequenced in a study of cytomegalovirus exposure and HLA in healthy donors. Vbeta (60) and Jbeta (13) primers were used in the PCR. Profiled with immunoSEQ multiplex PCR; TCRdb holds only in-frame clones, not every one. The sample has 150,000 to 200,000 clones; 75% to 80% are singletons. The sequencing input was PBMCs. The receptor source for this set is a woman aged 40 to 49 in good health and CMV-seropositive.

The chain carries TRBV9 and TRBJ2-7; D possibly corresponds to TRBD2 (6 bases). This CDR3 has 14 amino acids. CDR1 and CDR2 (germline): SGDLS, YYNGEE. With 2 bases removed from V and 6 bases from J, the gap between germline ends came to 15 bases. The CDR3 protein is CASSVDGGKVEQYF. Written as DNA, the CDR3 is TGTGCCAGCAGCGTTGATGGGGGGAAGGTCGAGCAGTACTTC.

V and J are TRBV9 and TRBJ2-7; a weak D match, TRBD1 (6 bases). Looked up from germline, CDR1 is SGDLS and CDR2 is YYNGEE. This CDR3 is 14 amino acids long. V was cut by 0 bases and J by 3 bases, with 10 bases left in between. CDR3 protein: CASSVGQDHYEQYF. The CDR3 DNA sequence: TGTGCCAGCAGCGTAGGACAGGACCACTACGAGCAGTACTTC.

For the CDR3, the DNA is TGCGCCAGCAGTTCCGGGACAGGGAACACCGGGGAGCTGTTTTTT. This gives the protein CASSSGTGNTGELFF. The chain employs TRBV10-1 and TRBJ2-2; TRBD1 aligns across 8 bases. Germline loops: CDR1 WNHNN, CDR2 SYGVQD (reference sequence). The CDR3 contains 15 residues. Unmatched junction bases numbered 3, after V lost 5 bases and J lost 1 base.

This rearrangement joins TRBV7-6 to TRBJ2-5; 7 positions match TRBD1. From germline, CDR1 is SGHVS and CDR2 FNYEAQ. V lost 4 bases and J lost 3; bases outside the gene matches: 5. This CDR3 is 14 amino acids long. The CDR3 region is CASSSWDREETQYF. CDR3 coding DNA: TGTGCCAGCAGCTCATGGGACAGAGAAGAGACCCAGTACTTC.

The chain is built from TRBV2 and TRBJ1-1, with no clear D. This CDR3 spans 13 amino acids. The germline CDR1 and CDR2 sequences are SNHLY and FYNNEI. V lost 8 bases, J lost 3 bases, and 13 bases lay in between. CDR3 sequence reads: CASRPRTYTEAFF. The DNA for the CDR3 is TGTGCCAGCCGCCCCCGAACATACACTGAAGCTTTCTTT.

V and J are TRBV29-1 and TRBJ2-1; the D is unclear. V gave up 3 bases and J gave up 7 bases, with 4 bases separating them. Germline values: CDR1 SQVTM, CDR2 ANQGSEA. The CDR3 spans 10 residues. In DNA, the CDR3 is TGCAGCGTTGAGGAGAATGAGCAGTTCTTC. As protein: CSVEENEQFF.

V gene TRBV5-1 combines with J gene TRBJ1-3; 8 bases line up with TRBD1. Germline lookup yields CDR1 SGHRS and CDR2 YFSETQ. Trimming took 4 bases from V and 2 from J; bases not matched to a gene: 8. This CDR3 contains 16 residues. The CDR3 protein is CASSTGPTGAGNTIYF. Written as DNA, the CDR3 is TGCGCCAGCAGCACAGGCCCGACAGGGGCTGGAAACACCATATATTTT.

This sequence joins TRBV25-1 and TRBJ1-6; weak D call: TRBD1 (5 bases). V was cut by 3 bases and J by 8 bases, with 17 bases left in between. CDR1 is MGHDK, CDR2 SYGVNS, per germline. This CDR3 has 16 amino acids. Here the CDR3 DNA reads TGTGCCAGCAGTGACCCGGGTGGGGGGGAATATTCACCCCTCCACTTT. Amino acids: CASSDPGGGEYSPLHF.

This rearrangement joins TRBV5-4 to TRBJ2-6; no clear D. This CDR3 contains 15 residues. Deletions cut 3 bases from V and 0 bases from J, with 7 bases between. Germline CDR1 is SGHNT and CDR2 is YYREEE (reference sequence). DNA for the CDR3: TGTGCCAGCAGCTGGCTGGTCTCTGGGGCCAACGTCCTGACTTTC. It encodes CASSWLVSGANVLTF.

DNA of the CDR3: TGTGCCAGCAGCTCAGGGGAGTCTGGAAACACCATATATTTT. It yields the protein CASSSGESGNTIYF. The chain employs TRBV5-6 and TRBJ1-3; D might be TRBD1 (6 bases). The germline V and J ends were trimmed by 3 bases and 1 base, with 8 bases remaining between them. The CDR3 spans 14 residues. Germline loops: CDR1 SGHDT, CDR2 YYEEEE.

The chain carries TRBV2 and TRBJ2-7; D is undetermined. V gave up 4 bases and J gave up 0 bases, with 10 bases separating them. The CDR3 spans 14 residues. The V gene's germline CDR1 is SNHLY and CDR2 FYNNEI. In DNA form, the CDR3 reads TGTGCCAGCAGTGCCAGACTCTCCTCCTACGAGCAGTACTTC. It translates to CASSARLSSYEQYF.

This CDR3 is CASSLSGNLGNEQFF. For the CDR3, the DNA is TGTGCCAGCAGCTTAAGCGGTAACCTGGGGAATGAGCAGTTCTTC. The chain is built from TRBV11-2 and TRBJ2-1, with TRBD2 as a possible D gene (5 bases). Germline CDR1 SGHAT, CDR2 FQNNGV. Trimming pared 2 bases from V and 7 bases from J, leaving 15 bases between. The CDR3 sequence is 15 residues long.

On this clone itself: The sample contains more than one DNA sequence encoding this CDR3. The V call is TRBV18, the J call TRBJ1-1; 9 bases are shared with TRBD1. Germline V gives CDR1 KGHSH, CDR2 LQKENI. V lost 6 bases and J lost 2; bases outside the gene matches: 4. The CDR3 length is 14 residues. The CDR3, as DNA: TGTGCCAGCTCGCCGGGACAGGGTAACACTGAAGCTTTCTTT. The encoded protein is CASSPGQGNTEAFF.

CDR3 region: CASSLRGTGTRFNQPQHF. The CDR3 DNA is TGTGCCAGCAGCTTGAGAGGGACAGGGACCCGCTTCAATCAGCCCCAGCATTTT. The rearrangement uses TRBV5-6 and TRBJ1-5; 9 bases are a match to TRBD1. J was trimmed by 3 bases and V by 1 base; bases with no gene match: 11. CDR1 is SGHDT, CDR2 YYEEEE, per germline. The CDR3 runs to 18 residues.

This clone showed up just a few times. The chain links TRBV19 to TRBJ1-5; TRBD1 agrees at 8 bases. J lost 3 bases, V lost 2 bases, and 9 bases had no gene match. Germline V gene sequence: CDR1 LNHDA, CDR2 SQIVND (reference sequence). The CDR3 runs to 17 residues. CDR3 DNA sequence: TGTGCCAGTAGTATAATGTTCGGGACAGGAGCCAATCAGCCCCAGCATTTT. It yields the protein CASSIMFGTGANQPQHF.

The CDR3 spells CASSPLGGDYGYTF. The CDR3 bases are TGTGCCAGCTCACCCTTGGGGGGGGACTATGGCTACACCTTC. The chain combines TRBV18 with TRBJ1-2, with D maybe TRBD1 (5 bases). The germline gives CDR1 KGHSH, CDR2 LQKENI. Trimming shortened V by 3 bases and J by 3 bases, and 11 bases separated the two germline ends. This CDR3 is 14 amino acids long.

The genes are TRBV28 and TRBJ2-3; possible D gene TRBD2, 5 bases. Germline V gene sequence: CDR1 MDHEN, CDR2 SYDVKM. Between the trimmed V and J ends, which lost 2 bases and 2 bases, there was a span of 17 bases. The length of the CDR3 is 17 residues. The CDR3 loop reads CASSLGPGAAATDTQYF. In DNA, the CDR3 is TGTGCCAGCAGTTTAGGTCCCGGAGCGGCGGCCACAGATACGCAGTATTTT.

The V and J genes are TRBV5-4 and TRBJ1-4; a weak D match, TRBD1 (6 bases). The V gene's germline CDR1 is SGHNT and CDR2 YYREEE (reference sequence). V lost 4 bases to trimming and J lost 5 bases, with 12 bases between them. The CDR3 is 14 amino acids. The CDR3 DNA is TGTGCCAGCAGCATGGACAGCAACAATGAAAAACTGTTTTTT. The encoded protein is CASSMDSNNEKLFF.

V is TRBV2 and J is TRBJ2-3, with 16 nucleotides matching TRBD2. The CDR3 totals 16 residues. Germline V CDR1 and CDR2: SNHLY, FYNNEI. Germline trimming cut 5 bases from V and 6 bases from J; bases unmatched to any gene: 5. Written as DNA, the CDR3 is TGTGCCAGCAGTCTAAGGGGACTAGCGGGAGGGGATACGCAGTATTTT. It is translated as CASSLRGLAGGDTQYF. The whole variable domain, remainder taken from reference TRBV2 and TRBJ2-3, is EPEVTQTPSHQVTQMGQEVILRCVPISNHLYFYWYRQILGQKVEFLVSFYNNEISEKSEIFDDQFSVERPDGSNFTLKIRSTKLEDSAMYFCASSLRGLAGGDTQYFGPGTRLTVL.

In regard to this clone: This CDR3 is also generated by other DNA sequences in the sample. The chain joins TRBV10-1 to TRBJ2-1, with D perhaps TRBD2 (6 bases). The CDR3 sequence is 14 residues long. With 6 bases removed from V and 1 base from J, the gap between germline ends came to 10 bases. CDR1 is WNHNN, CDR2 SYGVQD, per germline (reference sequence). The CDR3 here is CASSLSGSYNEQFF. The CDR3 DNA reads as TGCGCCAGCAGCCTTAGCGGTTCCTACAATGAGCAGTTCTTC.

This clone is a singleton in its sample. This chain joins TRBV7-2 and TRBJ1-2; 7 nucleotides line up with TRBD1. CDR1 and CDR2 from the germline V gene are SGHTA and FQGNSA. With 1 base clipped from V and 5 bases from J, the junction kept 4 bases outside the gene matches. This CDR3 region has 14 residues. CDR3 region: CASSLGSGGYGYTF. In nucleotides, the CDR3 is TGTGCCAGCAGCTTAGGGTCAGGGGGTTATGGCTACACCTTC. The variable domain in full, with the rest retrieved from reference TRBV7-2 and TRBJ1-2, is GAGVSQSPSNKVTEKGKDVELRCDPISGHTALYWYRQSLGQGLEFLIYFQGNSAPDKSGLPSDRFSAERTGGSVSTLTIQRTQQEDSAVYLCASSLGSGGYGYTFGSGTRLTVV.

V usage is TRBV5-1 and J usage is TRBJ1-4; D possibly corresponds to TRBD1 (6 bases). CDR1 and CDR2 (germline): SGHRS, YFSETQ. V lost 3 bases, J lost 0 bases, and 9 bases lay in between. The CDR3 spans 15 residues. This CDR3 is CASSSGTTTNEKLFF. CDR3 coding DNA: TGCGCCAGCAGCTCAGGGACAACAACTAATGAAAAACTGTTTTTT.

V and J are TRBV7-9 and TRBJ2-7; tentative D call: TRBD1 (6 bases). Between the trimmed V and J ends, which lost 6 bases and 2 bases, there was a span of 11 bases. The CDR3 spans 13 residues. Germline V gene data show CDR1 as SEHNR and CDR2 as FQNEAQ (reference sequence). The CDR3 region has the DNA TGTGCCAGCAGACAGGGTACGGCCTACGAGCAGTACTTC. Translation gives CASRQGTAYEQYF.

The gene calls are TRBV9 and TRBJ2-1; 7 positions match TRBD2. Germline V gene sequence: CDR1 SGDLS, CDR2 YYNGEE. With 0 bases clipped from V and 5 bases from J, the junction kept 8 bases outside the gene matches. The CDR3 has 16 residues. DNA of the CDR3: TGTGCCAGCAGCGTAGGGGCGGGAGTGGGGGACAATGAGCAGTTCTTC. This encodes CASSVGAGVGDNEQFF.

The chain has TRBV7-9 and TRBJ1-6, with 9 bases fitting TRBD1. The CDR3 extends over 18 amino acids. The V segment lost 0 bases and the J segment 7 bases; nucleotides outside the gene matches: 10. CDR1 and CDR2 from the germline V gene are SEHNR and FQNEAQ (reference sequence). CDR3 sequence (DNA): TGTGCCAGCAGCTTAGCAACAGGGGGCGTCGATATGAATTCACCCCTCCACTTT. Translating gives CASSLATGGVDMNSPLHF.

The J gene is TRBJ1-2, the V gene TRBV19, with D possibly matching TRBD1 (5 bases). This CDR3 contains 13 residues. Per the germline V gene, CDR1 is LNHDA and CDR2 is SQIVND (reference sequence). Trimming took off 3 bases at V and 7 bases at J, with 12 bases between the two ends. DNA for the CDR3: TGTGCCAGTAGTATTGGAGGGGTCGGTGGCTACACCTTC. Protein: CASSIGGVGGYTF.

The V call is TRBV7-9, the J call TRBJ2-3, with no clear D. The length of the CDR3 is 11 residues. Trimming cost V 5 bases and J 6 bases, with 6 bases left between them. From germline, CDR1 is SEHNR and CDR2 FQNEAQ (reference sequence). CDR3 sequence (DNA): TGTGCCAGCAGCACCGGGGATACGCAGTATTTT. Protein product: CASSTGDTQYF.

A few counts support this clone. The rearrangement uses TRBV18 and TRBJ1-1; no definite D call. This CDR3 contains 14 residues. Trimming shortened V by 7 bases and J by 0 bases, and 12 bases separated the two germline ends. Germline V lookup: CDR1 KGHSH, CDR2 LQKENI. CDR3 DNA sequence: TGTGCCAGCTTCCAGGAGGAGGTGAACACTGAAGCTTTCTTT. Protein: CASFQEEVNTEAFF.